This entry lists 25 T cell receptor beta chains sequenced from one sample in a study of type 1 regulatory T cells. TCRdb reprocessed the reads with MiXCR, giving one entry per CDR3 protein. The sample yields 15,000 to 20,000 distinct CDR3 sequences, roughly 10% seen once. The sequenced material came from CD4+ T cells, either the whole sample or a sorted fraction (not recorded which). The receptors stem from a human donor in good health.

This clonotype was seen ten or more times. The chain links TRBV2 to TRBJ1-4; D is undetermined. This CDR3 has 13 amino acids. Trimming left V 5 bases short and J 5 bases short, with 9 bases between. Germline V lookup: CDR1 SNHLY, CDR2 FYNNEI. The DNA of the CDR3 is TGTGCCAGCAGTTGGATTGAAAATGAAAAACTGTTTTTT. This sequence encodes CASSWIENEKLFF.

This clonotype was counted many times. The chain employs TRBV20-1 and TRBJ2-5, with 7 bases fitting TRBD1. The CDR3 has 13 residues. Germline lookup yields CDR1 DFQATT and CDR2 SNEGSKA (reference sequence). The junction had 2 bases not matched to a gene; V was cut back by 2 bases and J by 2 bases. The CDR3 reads CSARMGQQETQYF. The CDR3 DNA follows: TGCAGTGCTAGAATGGGACAGCAAGAGACCCAGTACTTC.

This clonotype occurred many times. DNA for the CDR3: TGTGCCAGCAGCCCGCCGGACAGGGTTACCGGGGAGCTGTTTTTT. Amino acids: CASSPPDRVTGELFF. The chain employs TRBV3-1 and TRBJ2-2; 8 bases agree with TRBD1. The CDR3 spans 15 residues. From germline, CDR1 is LGHDT and CDR2 YNNKEL (reference sequence). J gave up 5 bases and V 4 bases, and 6 bases lay outside the gene matches.

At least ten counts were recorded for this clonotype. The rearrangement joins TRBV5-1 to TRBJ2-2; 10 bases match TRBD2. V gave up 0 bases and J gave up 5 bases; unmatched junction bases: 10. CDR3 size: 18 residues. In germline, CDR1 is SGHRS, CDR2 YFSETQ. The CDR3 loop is CASSLVAGGAVGTGELFF. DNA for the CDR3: TGCGCCAGCAGCTTGGTAGCGGGAGGAGCAGTCGGGACCGGGGAGCTGTTTTTT. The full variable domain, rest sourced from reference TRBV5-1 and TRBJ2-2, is KAGVTQTPRYLIKTRGQQVTLSCSPISGHRSVSWYQQTPGQGLQFLFEYFSETQRNKGNFPGRFSGRQFSNSRSEMNVSTLELGDSALYLCASSLVAGGAVGTGELFFGEGSRLTVL.

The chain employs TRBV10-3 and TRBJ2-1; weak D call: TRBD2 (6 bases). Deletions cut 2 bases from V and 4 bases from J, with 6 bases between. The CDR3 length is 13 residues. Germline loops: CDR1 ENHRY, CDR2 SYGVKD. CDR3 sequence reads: CAISEGGYNEQFF. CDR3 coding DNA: TGTGCCATCAGTGAGGGGGGGTACAATGAGCAGTTCTTC.

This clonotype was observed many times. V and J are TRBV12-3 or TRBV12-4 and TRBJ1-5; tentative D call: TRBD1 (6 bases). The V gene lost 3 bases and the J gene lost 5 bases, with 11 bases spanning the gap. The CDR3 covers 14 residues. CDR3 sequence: CASSFQGTDQPQHF. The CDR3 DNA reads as TGTGCCAGCAGTTTTCAGGGGACTGATCAGCCCCAGCATTTT.

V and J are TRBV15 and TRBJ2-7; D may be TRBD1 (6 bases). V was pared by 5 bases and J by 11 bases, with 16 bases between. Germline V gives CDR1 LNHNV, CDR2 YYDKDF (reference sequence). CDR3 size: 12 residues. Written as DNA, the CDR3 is TGTGCCACCAGCGGTTACGGGACACGCAAGTACTTC. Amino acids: CATSGYGTRKYF.

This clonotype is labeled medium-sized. CDR3 sequence: CASSYPSEQYF. DNA of the CDR3: TGTGCCAGCAGTTACCCGTCCGAGCAGTACTTC. The chain has TRBV6-2 or TRBV6-3 and TRBJ2-7; no clear D. The CDR3 runs to 11 residues. Trimming took 2 bases from V and 6 from J, leaving 5 bases between them. Germline-derived CDR1 and CDR2 are MNHEY and SVGEGT.

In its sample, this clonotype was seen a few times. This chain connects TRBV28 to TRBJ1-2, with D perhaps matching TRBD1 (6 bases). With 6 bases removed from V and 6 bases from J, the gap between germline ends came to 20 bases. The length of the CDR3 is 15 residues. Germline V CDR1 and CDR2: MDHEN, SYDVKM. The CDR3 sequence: CASSQKGGAHNGYTF. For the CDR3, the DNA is TGTGCCAGCAGCCAAAAGGGGGGGGCGCATAATGGCTACACCTTC.

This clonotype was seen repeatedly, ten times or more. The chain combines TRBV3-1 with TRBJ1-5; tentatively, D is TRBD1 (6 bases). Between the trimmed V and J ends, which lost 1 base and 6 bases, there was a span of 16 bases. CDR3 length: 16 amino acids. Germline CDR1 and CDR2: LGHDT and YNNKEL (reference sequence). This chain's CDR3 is CASSQANTGLPQPQHF. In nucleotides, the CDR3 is TGTGCCAGCAGCCAAGCGAATACAGGGCTCCCTCAGCCCCAGCATTTT.

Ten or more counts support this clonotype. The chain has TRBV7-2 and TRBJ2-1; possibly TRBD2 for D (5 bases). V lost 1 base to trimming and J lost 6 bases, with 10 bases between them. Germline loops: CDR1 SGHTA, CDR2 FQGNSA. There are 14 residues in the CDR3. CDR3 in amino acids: CASSLVERANEQFF. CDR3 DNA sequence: TGTGCCAGCAGCTTAGTGGAGAGGGCCAATGAGCAGTTCTTC.

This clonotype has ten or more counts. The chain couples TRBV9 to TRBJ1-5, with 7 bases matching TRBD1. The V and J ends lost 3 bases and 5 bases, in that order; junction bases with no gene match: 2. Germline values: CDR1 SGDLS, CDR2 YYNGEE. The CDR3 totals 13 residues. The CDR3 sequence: CASSADRDQPQHF. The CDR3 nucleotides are TGTGCCAGCAGCGCCGACAGGGATCAGCCCCAGCATTTT.

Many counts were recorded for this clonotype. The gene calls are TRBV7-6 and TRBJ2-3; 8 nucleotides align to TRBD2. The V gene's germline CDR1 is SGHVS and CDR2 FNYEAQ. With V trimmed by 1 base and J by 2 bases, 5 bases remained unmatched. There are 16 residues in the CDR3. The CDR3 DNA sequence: TGTGCCAGCAGCTTAGGGGTAGCGGGGAACACAGATACGCAGTATTTT. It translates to CASSLGVAGNTDTQYF.

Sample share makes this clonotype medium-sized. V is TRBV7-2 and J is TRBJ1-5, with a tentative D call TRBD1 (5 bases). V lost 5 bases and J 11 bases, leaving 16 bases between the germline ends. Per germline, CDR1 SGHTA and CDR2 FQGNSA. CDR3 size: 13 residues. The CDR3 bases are TGTGCCAGCAGCGCGGAGGGACCGCCGGCCCAGCATTTT. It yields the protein CASSAEGPPAQHF.

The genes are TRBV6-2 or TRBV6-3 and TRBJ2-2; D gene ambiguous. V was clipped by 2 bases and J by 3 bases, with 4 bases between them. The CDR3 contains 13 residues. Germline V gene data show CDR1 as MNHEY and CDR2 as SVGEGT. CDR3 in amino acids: CASSYGHTGELFF. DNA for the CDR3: TGTGCCAGCAGTTACGGACACACCGGGGAGCTGTTTTTT.

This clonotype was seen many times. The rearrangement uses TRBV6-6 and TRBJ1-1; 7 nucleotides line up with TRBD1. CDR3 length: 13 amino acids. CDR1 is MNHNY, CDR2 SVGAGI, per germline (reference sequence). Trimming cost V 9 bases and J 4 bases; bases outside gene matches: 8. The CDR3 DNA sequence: TGTGCCAGTCGGGGACAGTCAGCCACTGAAGCTTTCTTT. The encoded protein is CASRGQSATEAFF.

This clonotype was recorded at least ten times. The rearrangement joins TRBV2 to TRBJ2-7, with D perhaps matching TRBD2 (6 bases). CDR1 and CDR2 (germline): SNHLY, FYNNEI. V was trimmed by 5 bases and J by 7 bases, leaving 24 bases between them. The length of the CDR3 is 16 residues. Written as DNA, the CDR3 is TGTGCCAGCAGTCAGCGGTTGCCGGACCCTGGGAGGGAGCAGTACTTC. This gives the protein CASSQRLPDPGREQYF. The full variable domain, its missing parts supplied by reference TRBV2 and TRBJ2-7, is EPEVTQTPSHQVTQMGQEVILRCVPISNHLYFYWYRQILGQKVEFLVSFYNNEISEKSEIFDDQFSVERPDGSNFTLKIRSTKLEDSAMYFCASSQRLPDPGREQYFGPGTRLTVT.

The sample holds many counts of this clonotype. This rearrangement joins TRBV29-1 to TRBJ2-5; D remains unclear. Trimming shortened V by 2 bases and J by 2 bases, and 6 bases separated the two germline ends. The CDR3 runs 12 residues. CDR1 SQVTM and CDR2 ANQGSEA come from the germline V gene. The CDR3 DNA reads TGCAGCGTTGAATCCCGACAAGAGACCCAGTACTTC. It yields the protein CSVESRQETQYF. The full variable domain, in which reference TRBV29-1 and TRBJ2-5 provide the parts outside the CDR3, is SAVISQKPSRDICQRGTSLTIQCQVDSQVTMMFWYRQQPGQSLTLIATANQGSEATYESGFVIDKFPISRPNLTFSTLTVSNMSPEDSSIYLCSVESRQETQYFGPGTRLLVL.

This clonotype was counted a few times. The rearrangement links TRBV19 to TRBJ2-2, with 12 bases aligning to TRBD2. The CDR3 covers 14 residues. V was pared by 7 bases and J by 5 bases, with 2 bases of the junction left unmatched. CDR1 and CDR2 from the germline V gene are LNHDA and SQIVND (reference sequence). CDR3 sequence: CASTGLAGTGELFF. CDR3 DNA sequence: TGTGCCAGTACCGGACTAGCGGGAACCGGGGAGCTGTTTTTT.

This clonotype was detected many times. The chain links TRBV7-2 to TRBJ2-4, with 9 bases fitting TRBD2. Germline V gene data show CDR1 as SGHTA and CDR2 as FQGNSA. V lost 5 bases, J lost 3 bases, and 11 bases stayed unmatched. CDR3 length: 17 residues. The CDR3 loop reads CASSARRTSARKNIQYF. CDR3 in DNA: TGTGCCAGCAGCGCCCGACGGACTAGCGCACGCAAAAACATTCAGTACTTC.

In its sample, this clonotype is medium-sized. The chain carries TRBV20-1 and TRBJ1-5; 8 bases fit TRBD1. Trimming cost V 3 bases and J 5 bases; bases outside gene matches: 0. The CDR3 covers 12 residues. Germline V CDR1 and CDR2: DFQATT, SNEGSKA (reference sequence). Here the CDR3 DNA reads TGCAGTGCTAGGACAGGGGATCAGCCCCAGCATTTT. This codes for CSARTGDQPQHF.

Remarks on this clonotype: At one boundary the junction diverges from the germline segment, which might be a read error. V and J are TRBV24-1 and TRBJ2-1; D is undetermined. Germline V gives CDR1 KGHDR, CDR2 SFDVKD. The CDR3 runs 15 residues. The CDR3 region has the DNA TGTGCCACCAGTGACTGGAACTACTCCAACAATGAGCAGTTCTTC. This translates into CATSDWNYSNNEQFF.

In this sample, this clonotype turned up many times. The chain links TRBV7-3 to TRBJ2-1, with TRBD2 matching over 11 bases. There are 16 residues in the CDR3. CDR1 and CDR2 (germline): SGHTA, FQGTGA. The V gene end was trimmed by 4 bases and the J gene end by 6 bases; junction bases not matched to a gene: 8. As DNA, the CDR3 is TGTGCCAGCAGCTCGATTAGCGGGAGGGCGGGCAATGAGCAGTTCTTC. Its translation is CASSSISGRAGNEQFF. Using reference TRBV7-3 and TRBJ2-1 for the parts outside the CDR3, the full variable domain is GAGVSQTPSNKVTEKGKYVELRCDPISGHTALYWYRQSLGQGPEFLIYFQGTGAADDSGLPNDRFFAVRPEGSVSTLKIQRTERGDSAVYLCASSSISGRAGNEQFFGPGTRLTVL.

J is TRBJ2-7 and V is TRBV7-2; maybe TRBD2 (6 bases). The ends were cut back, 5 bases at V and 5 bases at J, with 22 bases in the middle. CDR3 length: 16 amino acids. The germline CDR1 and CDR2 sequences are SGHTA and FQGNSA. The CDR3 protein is CASSLNGGRTYHEQYF. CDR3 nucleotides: TGTGCCAGCAGCCTTAACGGGGGACGGACTTACCACGAGCAGTACTTC. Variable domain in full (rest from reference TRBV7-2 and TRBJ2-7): GAGVSQSPSNKVTEKGKDVELRCDPISGHTALYWYRQSLGQGLEFLIYFQGNSAPDKSGLPSDRFSAERTGGSVSTLTIQRTQQEDSAVYLCASSLNGGRTYHEQYFGPGTRLTVT.

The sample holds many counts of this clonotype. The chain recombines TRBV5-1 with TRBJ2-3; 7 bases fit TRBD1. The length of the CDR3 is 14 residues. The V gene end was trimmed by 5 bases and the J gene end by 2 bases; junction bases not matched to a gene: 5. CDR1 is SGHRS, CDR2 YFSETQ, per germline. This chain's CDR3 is CASRAGGDTDTQYF. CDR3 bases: TGCGCCAGCAGGGCAGGGGGAGACACAGATACGCAGTATTTT. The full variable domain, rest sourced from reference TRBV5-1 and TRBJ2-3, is KAGVTQTPRYLIKTRGQQVTLSCSPISGHRSVSWYQQTPGQGLQFLFEYFSETQRNKGNFPGRFSGRQFSNSRSEMNVSTLELGDSALYLCASRAGGDTDTQYFGPGTRLTVL.